Ten or more counts support the clone carrying this T cell receptor beta chain. The target antigen is unknown. The data are from a study of spatial heterogeneity in lung cancer. Regarding the study as a whole: It was found that expanded intratumoral alpha and beta TCR counts tracked tumor mutation counts.

Each CDR3 protein is one row after TCRdb ran MiXCR on the 5' RACE reads. The data contain approximately 9,200 distinct CDR3 sequences, less than 6% of them singletons. Time point of the sample: sample taken at primary tumor resection. This TCR derives from a female donor with early-stage non-small cell lung cancer. Material: lung tumor tissue, obtained at surgery.

CDR3 nucleotides: TGTGCCAGCAGCTCCATCCGTCGGGACCGCAACTACGAGCAGTACTTC. Its translation is CASSSIRRDRNYEQYF. The chain combines TRBV7-9 with TRBJ2-7, with D perhaps TRBD1 or TRBD2 (5 bases each). V shed 4 bases and J shed 3 bases, with 19 bases lying between them. In germline, CDR1 is SEHNR, CDR2 FQNEAQ (reference sequence). This CDR3 is built from 16 residues.